Listed here are 31 T cell receptor beta chains from one sample, sequenced in a study of regulatory T cells in long-lasting Graves disease. For TCR beta, libraries came from iRepertoire HTBI primers and Arm-PCR of CDR3 regions. In TCRdb, the multiplex PCR reads were re-called with MiXCR into one record per CDR3 protein. The sample includes approximately 460,000 distinct CDR3 sequences, 16% of them seen just once. The time point is: newly diagnosed GD, antithyroid drugs for less than 3 months. The TCR library used RNA extracted from PBMCs. The same sample was also studied in work on T cells in Graves' hyperthyroidism and ophthalmopathy.

This sample comprised peripheral blood mononuclear cells (PBMCs), obtained at new diagnosis, from a patient treated with antithyroid drugs. The receptors originated from a woman in her 30s with Graves disease.

The chain recombines TRBV5-5 with TRBJ1-2, with D possibly matching TRBD1 (6 bases). The CDR3 runs 15 residues. Trimming removed 4 bases at V and 2 bases at J, with 15 bases between. CDR1 is SGHKS and CDR2 is YYEKEE in the germline V gene (reference sequence). DNA of the CDR3: TGTGCCAGCAGCCTGAAACAGGGATTCAACTATGGCTACACCTTC. This encodes CASSLKQGFNYGYTF. The full variable domain, with the rest looked up from reference TRBV5-5 and TRBJ1-2, is DAGVTQSPTHLIKTRGQQVTLRCSPISGHKSVSWYQQVLGQGPQFIFQYYEKEERGRGNFPDRFSARQFPNYSSELNVNALLLGDSALYLCASSLKQGFNYGYTFGSGTRLTVV.

On this clonotype: A much larger clone differs by one base, so this may be a read error. The chain combines TRBV20-1 with TRBJ2-4; D may be TRBD1 (5 bases). In germline, CDR1 is DFQATT, CDR2 SNEGSKA (reference sequence). Deletions cut 6 bases from V and 0 bases from J, with 21 bases between. The CDR3 runs to 17 residues. The chain's CDR3 is CSAQLRQGIPAKNIQYF. The CDR3, as DNA: TGCAGTGCCCAACTCCGGCAGGGTATTCCAGCCAAAAACATTCAGTACTTC.

This clonotype was observed a few times. The chain recombines TRBV7-2 with TRBJ2-2; 7 bases agree with TRBD2. The CDR3 is 15 amino acids. Germline CDR1 and CDR2: SGHTA and FQGNSA. V trimming: 3 bases; J trimming: 2 bases; junction bases outside the gene matches: 3. The CDR3 nucleotides are TGTGCCAGCAGCTTTTCGGGACTAAACACCGGGGAGCTGTTTTTT. It codes for CASSFSGLNTGELFF.

This clonotype has a handful of counts. V is TRBV5-6 and J is TRBJ1-1, with 7 bases matching TRBD1. The V gene's germline CDR1 is SGHDT and CDR2 YYEEEE. CDR3 length equals 14 residues. V lost 3 bases, J lost 4 bases, and 6 bases stayed unmatched. The CDR3 reads CASSYGTESTEAFF. As DNA, the CDR3 is TGTGCCAGCAGCTACGGGACAGAGAGCACTGAAGCTTTCTTT.

Many counts were recorded for this clonotype. The CDR3 DNA follows: TGTGCCAGCAGCTTGGGGAATACAGGGTTCTATGGCTACACCTTC. Translation: CASSLGNTGFYGYTF. The chain joins TRBV7-2 to TRBJ1-2; maybe TRBD1 (6 bases). Trimming took off 3 bases at V and 4 bases at J, with 15 bases between the two ends. CDR3 size: 15 residues. Germline values: CDR1 SGHTA, CDR2 FQGNSA.

This clonotype was counted ten times or more. The chain joins TRBV12-3 or TRBV12-4 to TRBJ2-2; D is undetermined. V lost 2 bases to trimming and J lost 6 bases, with 7 bases between them. The CDR3 extends over 13 amino acids. The CDR3 loop is CASSLRGPGELFF. CDR3 bases: TGTGCCAGCAGTTTACGCGGTCCCGGGGAGCTGTTTTTT.

About this clonotype: A much larger clone sits a single nucleotide away, making a read error possible. V and J are TRBV12-3 or TRBV12-4 and TRBJ2-3; D is undetermined. V shed 6 bases and J shed 5 bases, with 12 bases lying between them. This CDR3 has 13 residues. The CDR3 loop is CASRFTERDTQYF. For the CDR3, the DNA is TGTGCCAGCAGATTTACGGAGCGAGATACGCAGTATTTT.

Written as DNA, the CDR3 is TGTGCCAGCAGTACCGGTGGGCCCAATTCACCCCTCCACTTT. It translates to CASSTGGPNSPLHF. The V call is TRBV28, the J call TRBJ1-6; D not resolved. V lost 5 bases and J 7 bases, leaving 12 bases between the germline ends. CDR1 is MDHEN, CDR2 SYDVKM, per germline. The CDR3 runs 14 residues.

In its sample, this clonotype was seen many times. This chain joins TRBV28 and TRBJ2-1; 12 nucleotides match TRBD2. Trimming cost V 2 bases and J 6 bases; bases outside gene matches: 8. The CDR3 sequence is 17 residues long. Per the germline V gene, CDR1 is MDHEN and CDR2 is SYDVKM. The CDR3, as DNA: TGTGCCAGCAGTTTACCCAAATCTAGCGGGAGGGCCAATGAGCAGTTCTTC. Protein sequence: CASSLPKSSGRANEQFF.

This clonotype was observed at least ten times. The chain carries TRBV3-1 and TRBJ2-1; the match to TRBD2 covers 7 bases. With the DNA end fitting TRBJ2-5 better, the J assignment may be wrong. Germline V lookup: CDR1 LGHDT, CDR2 YNNKEL (reference sequence). The CDR3 is made up of 15 amino acids. The CDR3 reads CASSQDPAGEITQYF. Here the CDR3 DNA reads TGTGCCAGCAGCCAAGATCCGGCGGGGGAGATTACCCAGTACTTC.

This clonotype has a handful of counts. J is TRBJ2-3 and V is TRBV9, with D possibly TRBD2 on 5 matching bases. This CDR3 contains 15 residues. Germline loops: CDR1 SGDLS, CDR2 YYNGEE. Trimming took off 4 bases at V and 0 bases at J, with 12 bases between the two ends. CDR3 amino acids: CASSRRLDSTDTQYF. The CDR3 nucleotides read TGTGCCAGCAGCCGGAGGCTAGATAGCACAGATACGCAGTATTTT. The whole variable domain, filled in from reference TRBV9 and TRBJ2-3, reads DSGVTQTPKHLITATGQRVTLRCSPRSGDLSVYWYQQSLDQGLQFLIQYYNGEERAKGNILERFSAQQFPDLHSELNLSSLELGDSALYFCASSRRLDSTDTQYFGPGTRLTVL.

This clonotype appeared many times. The chain joins TRBV27 to TRBJ1-4, with 8 bases matching TRBD1. This CDR3 spans 17 amino acids. The germline V gene encodes CDR1 MNHEY and CDR2 SMNVEV (reference sequence). V trimming: 5 bases; J trimming: 4 bases; junction bases outside the gene matches: 12. CDR3 loop: CASSLSPPDRDNEKLFF. As DNA, the CDR3 is TGTGCCAGCAGTCTCTCCCCCCCGGACAGGGATAATGAAAAACTGTTTTTT. Full variable domain (missing parts from reference TRBV27 and TRBJ1-4): EAQVTQNPRYLITVTGKKLTVTCSQNMNHEYMSWYRQDPGLGLRQIYYSMNVEVTDKGDVPEGYKVSRKEKRNFPLILESPSPNQTSLYFCASSLSPPDRDNEKLFFGSGTQLSVL.

The sample holds many counts of this clonotype. This sequence joins TRBV7-8 and TRBJ2-7, with 7 positions matching TRBD1. V dropped 5 bases and J dropped 2; count of bases not matched to a gene: 6. Germline V gene data show CDR1 as SGHVS and CDR2 as FQNEAQ. The CDR3 runs 14 residues. The CDR3 region is CASSERTGTYEQYF. CDR3 DNA sequence: TGTGCCAGCAGCGAACGGACAGGAACCTACGAGCAGTACTTC.

This clonotype was observed a handful of times. The V and J genes are TRBV29-1 and TRBJ2-1; TRBD2 might be the D (5 bases). V gave up 2 bases and J gave up 5 bases, with 13 bases separating them. CDR1 is SQVTM and CDR2 is ANQGSEA in the germline V gene. This CDR3 spans 14 amino acids. CDR3 sequence (DNA): TGCAGCGTTGAACGGAGGAGCGACAACAATGAGCAGTTCTTC. It encodes CSVERRSDNNEQFF.

This clonotype has a handful of counts. V is TRBV7-2 and J is TRBJ2-4; D is unresolved. This CDR3 spans 16 amino acids. The V and J ends lost 5 bases and 0 bases respectively, with 14 bases between them. Germline CDR1 is SGHTA and CDR2 is FQGNSA. The CDR3 DNA follows: TGTGCCAGCAGCCCTTATAGCAGAATAGCCAAAAACATTCAGTACTTC. Residues: CASSPYSRIAKNIQYF.

This clonotype was recorded many times. The chain links TRBV12-3 or TRBV12-4 to TRBJ2-5; perhaps TRBD1 as D (5 bases). Trimming removed 5 bases from V and 3 bases from J, with 10 bases in between. This CDR3 has 13 residues. The CDR3 spells CASSVQEKETQYF. CDR3 coding DNA: TGTGCCAGCAGTGTACAGGAAAAAGAGACCCAGTACTTC.

In its sample, this clonotype was seen many times. This chain links TRBV3-1 with TRBJ1-1; no reliable D call. Trimming took 2 bases from V and 7 from J, leaving 26 bases between them. This CDR3 is built from 18 residues. Germline values: CDR1 LGHDT, CDR2 YNNKEL (reference sequence). The CDR3 sequence is CASSQFPPSGSRRDEAFF. The CDR3 region has the DNA TGTGCCAGCAGCCAATTCCCCCCCTCAGGATCCAGGAGAGATGAAGCTTTCTTT.

This clonotype was seen only a few times. The gene calls are TRBV19 and TRBJ2-1; D gene ambiguous. CDR1 LNHDA and CDR2 SQIVND come from the germline V gene (reference sequence). This CDR3 has 13 amino acids. Trimming removed 1 base at V and 5 bases at J, with 6 bases between. This chain's CDR3 is CASSIGRNNEQFF. The CDR3 nucleotides are TGTGCCAGTAGTATAGGCCGTAACAATGAGCAGTTCTTC. The variable domain in full, with the rest retrieved from reference TRBV19 and TRBJ2-1, is DGGITQSPKYLFRKEGQNVTLSCEQNLNHDAMYWYRQDPGQGLRLIYYSQIVNDFQKGDIAEGYSVSREKKESFPLTVTSAQKNPTAFYLCASSIGRNNEQFFGPGTRLTVL.

The chain employs TRBV2 and TRBJ2-1, with D hard to call. Germline lookup yields CDR1 SNHLY and CDR2 FYNNEI. The length of the CDR3 is 13 residues. The V end lost 7 bases, the J end lost 6 bases, and 13 bases lay between the germline ends. The CDR3 sequence is CASIIGSANEQFF. CDR3 coding DNA: TGTGCCAGCATTATCGGGTCGGCCAATGAGCAGTTCTTC.

This clonotype was detected ten times or more. V and J are TRBV11-2 and TRBJ2-7; D ambiguous. CDR3 length: 14 amino acids. Germline assignment: CDR1 SGHAT and CDR2 FQNNGV. Trimming removed 1 base from V and 2 bases from J, with 9 bases in between. The DNA for the CDR3 is TGTGCCAGCAGCTTAGCCCAGTACACCTACGAGCAGTACTTC. Translating it yields CASSLAQYTYEQYF.

This clonotype was recorded many times. The rearrangement links TRBV24-1 to TRBJ1-3; D gene unclear. The ends were cut back, 2 bases at V and 2 bases at J, with 9 bases in the middle. Germline values: CDR1 KGHDR, CDR2 SFDVKD. CDR3 size: 15 residues. The DNA of the CDR3 is TGTGCCACCAGTGATTGGGGTCCTGCTGGAAACACCATATATTTT. Residues: CATSDWGPAGNTIYF.

The V and J genes are TRBV7-9 and TRBJ1-2, with 8 bases that match TRBD1. The CDR3 contains 15 residues. The junction had 5 bases not matched to a gene; V was cut back by 0 bases and J by 5 bases. From germline, CDR1 is SEHNR and CDR2 FQNEAQ (reference sequence). This CDR3 reads CASSLAQGASYGYTF. As DNA, the CDR3 is TGTGCCAGCAGCTTAGCGCAGGGGGCGTCTTATGGCTACACCTTC.

The rearrangement links TRBV5-4 to TRBJ2-1, with D possibly being TRBD2 (6 bases). CDR1 and CDR2 (germline): SGHNT, YYREEE (reference sequence). CDR3 length: 13 residues. V was pared by 0 bases and J by 10 bases, with 11 bases between. CDR3 in amino acids: CASSLVGDWEQFF. Here the CDR3 DNA reads TGTGCCAGCAGCTTGGTAGGGGACTGGGAGCAGTTCTTC.

This clonotype came up many times. The V and J genes are TRBV27 and TRBJ1-2; maybe TRBD1 (6 bases). The CDR3 spans 17 residues. Per the germline V gene, CDR1 is MNHEY and CDR2 is SMNVEV (reference sequence). Between the trimmed V and J ends, which lost 3 bases and 2 bases, there was a span of 19 bases. The DNA of the CDR3 is TGTGCCAGCAGTTTTTTGGTGAGGAGGGGGTACAACTATGGCTACACCTTC. Translation: CASSFLVRRGYNYGYTF.

This clonotype was found a few times. The chain carries TRBV19 and TRBJ1-5, with D perhaps matching TRBD1 (5 bases). The germline V gene encodes CDR1 LNHDA and CDR2 SQIVND (reference sequence). CDR3 length: 17 residues. Trimming took off 5 bases at V and 2 bases at J, with 19 bases between the two ends. This CDR3 reads CASSGREYPVRNQPQHF. The DNA for the CDR3 is TGTGCCAGTAGTGGCAGGGAATATCCCGTCCGCAATCAGCCCCAGCATTTT.

This clonotype was observed at least ten times. The CDR3 loop reads CASSQAGNTGELFF. The CDR3 DNA follows: TGTGCCAGCAGCCAAGCTGGAAACACCGGGGAGCTGTTTTTT. The chain recombines TRBV3-1 with TRBJ2-2; D remains ambiguous. CDR1 and CDR2 from the germline V gene are LGHDT and YNNKEL (reference sequence). The CDR3 has 14 amino acids. Between the trimmed V and J ends, which lost 1 base and 2 bases, there was a span of 5 bases.

This clonotype was detected ten times or more. The chain has TRBV7-8 and TRBJ2-1; TRBD2 matches at 7 bases. From germline, CDR1 is SGHVS and CDR2 FQNEAQ. This CDR3 is 15 amino acids long. With 5 bases clipped from V and 2 bases from J, the junction kept 6 bases outside the gene matches. CDR3 amino acids: CASSPWEGAYNEQFF. The CDR3 nucleotides are TGTGCCAGCAGCCCCTGGGAGGGCGCCTACAATGAGCAGTTCTTC.

This clonotype has ten or more counts. The gene calls are TRBV20-1 and TRBJ1-5; D remains unclear. CDR1 DFQATT and CDR2 SNEGSKA come from the germline V gene (reference sequence). This CDR3 is built from 12 residues. Trimming left V 0 bases short and J 7 bases short, with 7 bases between. CDR3 sequence (DNA): TGCAGTGCTAGAGATCGTGGACAGCCCCAGCATTTT. Its translation: CSARDRGQPQHF.

This clonotype was counted many times. The rearrangement links TRBV28 to TRBJ2-3, with 12 bases that match TRBD2. V dropped 5 bases and J dropped 5; count of bases not matched to a gene: 8. The CDR3 has 16 residues. From germline, CDR1 is MDHEN and CDR2 SYDVKM. Here the CDR3 reads CASSPTSGSFEDTQYF. In nucleotides, the CDR3 is TGTGCCAGCAGTCCGACTAGCGGGAGCTTTGAAGATACGCAGTATTTT.

This clonotype occurred many times. The chain recombines TRBV5-1 with TRBJ2-3; no firm D call. Germline V gene sequence: CDR1 SGHRS, CDR2 YFSETQ. Between the trimmed V and J ends, which lost 0 bases and 0 bases, there was a span of 14 bases. The CDR3 consists of 17 residues. As DNA, the CDR3 is TGCGCCAGCAGCTTGGCTCTTTGGGGTTCTAGCACAGATACGCAGTATTTT. Translating it yields CASSLALWGSSTDTQYF.

The chain uses TRBV6-2 or TRBV6-3 and TRBJ1-4; D is undetermined. Trimming left V 4 bases short and J 0 bases short, with 9 bases between. Germline CDR1 and CDR2: MNHEY and SVGEGT. The CDR3 extends over 15 amino acids. CDR3 in amino acids: CASSSAYTTNEKLFF. CDR3 in DNA: TGTGCCAGCAGTTCGGCTTACACAACTAATGAAAAACTGTTTTTT.